These T cell receptor beta chains were read from a single sample in a study of technical replicates of blood from a few donors. The repertoire was sequenced with immunoSEQ multiplex PCR; TCRdb's copy has only in-frame clones and lacks some. The sample has 65,000 to 95,000 clones, around 94% seen once. The sample taken for sequencing was T cells isolated from PBMCs. The receptors stem from a human donor in good health. Both conserved end residues are part of each CDR3. The D gene is left open where the match is weak. Not all rows give a size; the values are once, few, many and, for expanded clones, a class.

d_call,clone_size,v_call,cdr3_length,j_call,cdr3_aa,cdr3_nt
TRBD2,-,TRBV27,16,TRBJ2-1,CASSLSPSGMFNEQFF,TGTGCCAGCAGTTTATCGCCTAGCGGGATGTTCAATGAGCAGTTCTTC
TRBD2,-,TRBV10-3,15,TRBJ2-7,CAIRGTSGSFDEQYF,TGTGCCATCAGGGGGACTAGCGGGAGTTTCGACGAGCAGTACTTC
TRBD1,once,TRBV9,16,TRBJ1-2,CASSEDRDRLLYGYTF,TGTGCCAGCAGCGAAGACCGGGACAGACTACTCTATGGCTACACCTTC
-,-,TRBV19,13,TRBJ1-5,CASNVAGNQPQHF,TGTGCCAGTAATGTAGCGGGGAATCAGCCCCAGCATTTT
TRBD1,-,TRBV4-1,17,TRBJ1-5,CASSQDDRGKSNQPQHF,TGCGCCAGCAGCCAAGATGACAGGGGTAAAAGCAATCAGCCCCAGCATTTT
TRBD2,-,TRBV7-9,16,TRBJ2-5,CASSFVTGGVQETQYF,TGTGCCAGCAGCTTCGTCACGGGAGGGGTCCAAGAGACCCAGTACTTC
TRBD2,-,TRBV4-3,14,TRBJ2-7,CASPPLAGEGEQYF,TGCGCCAGCCCCCCACTAGCGGGAGAAGGCGAGCAGTACTTC
-,-,TRBV9,14,TRBJ2-3,CASSGGRSTDTQYF,TGTGCCAGCAGCGGGGGGAGGAGCACAGATACGCAGTATTTT
TRBD1,-,TRBV7-2,15,TRBJ2-7,CASSLGGQGPYEQYF,TGTGCCAGCAGCTTAGGAGGACAGGGGCCCTACGAGCAGTACTTC
-,-,TRBV7-6,15,TRBJ2-7,CASSRGLRTTYEQYF,TGTGCCAGCAGCCGAGGACTACGAACCACCTACGAGCAGTACTTC
TRBD1,-,TRBV6-5,14,TRBJ1-1,CASGTWTGNTEAFF,TGTGCCAGCGGTACATGGACAGGAAACACTGAAGCTTTCTTT
TRBD1,few,TRBV5-1,15,TRBJ1-1,CASSLGQGMSTEAFF,TGCGCCAGCAGCTTGGGACAGGGGATGAGCACTGAAGCTTTCTTT
-,-,TRBV7-9,12,TRBJ2-3,CASSSSTDTQYF,TGTGCCAGCAGCTCTAGCACAGATACGCAGTATTTT
TRBD1,-,TRBV2,15,TRBJ1-2,CASSSDRGLLLGYTF,TGTGCCAGCAGCAGCGACAGGGGGCTTTTGCTGGGCTACACCTTC
-,-,TRBV7-3,13,TRBJ2-7,CASSLNGAYEQYF,TGTGCCAGCAGCTTAAACGGAGCCTACGAGCAGTACTTC
TRBD2,-,TRBV6-5,15,TRBJ2-7,CASTPGLAPTYEQYF,TGTGCCAGCACCCCGGGACTAGCACCCACCTACGAGCAGTACTTC
-,-,TRBV27,16,TRBJ1-3,CASSLRQGLSGNTIYF,TGTGCCAGCAGTTTACGGCAGGGTCTCTCTGGAAACACCATATATTTT
-,-,TRBV5-4,14,TRBJ1-3,CASSLDYSGNTIYF,TGTGCCAGCAGCTTGGACTACTCTGGAAACACCATATATTTT